These T cell receptor beta chains were read from a single sample in a study of blood T cell repertoires in COVID-19. Using immunoSEQ multiplex PCR, the repertoire was profiled, and TCRdb retains in-frame clones only, with some absent. The data show some 96,000 clones, about 80% seen once. Sequenced sample: peripheral blood. The receptor source for this set is a man aged 70-80 years with active or convalescent COVID-19. Each CDR3 is given without its conserved first and last residue. D genes are given only for firm matches.

v_call d_call cdr3_aa
TRBV13 - ASSHREGVYGYT
TRBV6-5 TRBD1 ASSPGQANTEAF
TRBV28 TRBD1 ASSPGQGADSNQPQH
TRBV11-2 - ASSPRLSTDISYEQY
TRBV5-1 - ASSYQGNTEAF
TRBV28 TRBD2 ASSSHGGATDTQY
TRBV5-4 - ASSSLARSSYEQY
TRBV5-4 TRBD2 ASSERLAGSTDTQY
TRBV4-2 TRBD1 ASSQSGQGRYGYT
TRBV27 - ASSRLGAYEQY
TRBV9 TRBD1 ASSPGQGGSYEQY
TRBV6-2/TRBV6-3 - ASIDSDYVGEQY
TRBV20-1 - SASTPQDNSFYEQY
TRBV5-4 - ASRKDTHNTEAF
TRBV6-2/TRBV6-3 TRBD2 ASSHGTSGGRSYEQY
TRBV5-5 - ASSLVVNSNQPQH
TRBV6-1 - ASSEGLASHEQF
TRBV29-1 - SVENPGTSYEQY
TRBV3-1/TRBV3-2 TRBD1 ASSQETGAGTYGYT
TRBV2 - ASSVGGPTVVSEQF
TRBV3-1/TRBV3-2 TRBD1 ASSRLTGAYEQY
TRBV6-2/TRBV6-3 - ASSYGLKGGTVNQPQH
TRBV7-3 - ASRGFGYT
TRBV5-6 - ASSLRRQAPGGYT
TRBV28 - ASSASGYYGYT
TRBV19 TRBD2 ASSQSGRALGGELF
TRBV24-1 TRBD1 ATSDGTVNQPQH
TRBV5-5 TRBD2 ASSLQAGAQETQY
TRBV6-5 TRBD2 ASRFSGRTYEQY
TRBV3-1/TRBV3-2 - ASSPLRLRTGELF
TRBV6-4 TRBD2 ASSEEVAGVYEQY
TRBV12-3/TRBV12-4 - ASNRAGNYGYT
TRBV5-1 TRBD2 ASLRSGGAQETQY
TRBV7-2 - ASSSTLGQTNSPLH
TRBV29-1 TRBD1 SGWTGEDTEAF
TRBV18 TRBD1 ASSPGGFPYEQY
TRBV6-1 TRBD2 ASSEAGGMYEQY
TRBV24-1 TRBD2 ATSDSRLAGGYNEQF
TRBV6-5 TRBD1 ASSYSTGGSGYT
TRBV27 - ASSLSGGNEQY
TRBV7-6 - ASSLGAATGELF
TRBV7-8 - ASSPGSFGGYT
TRBV30 - AWSVSSGNTIY